This T cell receptor (beta chain) comes out of a study of Ad26.COV2.S vaccination and SARS-CoV-2 variants. Concerning this clone itself: Other DNA variants within this sample encode the same CDR3.

The CDR3 runs to 13 residues. V lost 3 bases to trimming and J lost 8 bases; unmatched junction nucleotides: 4. The sample's treatment: around 19 received Ad26.COV2.S at low or high dose, single or two shots; five or six received placebo; per-sample allocation not given. Sampling occurred on day 63 after the first vaccine or placebo injection. Clones were sequenced by immunoSEQ multiplex PCR, and TCRdb holds only the in-frame ones, with some missing. The table includes about 420,000 clones, around 87% detected once. The receptor was isolated from a person between 18 and 65 years old who received the Ad26.COV2.S COVID-19 vaccine or a placebo. The J gene is TRBJ1-2, the V gene TRBV12-3 or TRBV12-4, with 9 bases fitting TRBD1. The sequences come from peripheral blood, collected in a trial of Ad26.COV2.S vaccine versus placebo. The CDR3 loop reads CASSLGQGDGYTF. Written as DNA, the CDR3 is TGTGCCAGCAGTTTGGGACAGGGTGACGGCTACACCTTC.